This TCR beta chain was retrieved from a study of regulatory T cells in long-lasting Graves disease (dated by TCRdb to the early 2020s). About the investigation overall: Persistent Graves' disease was defined as antithyroid drug treatment for over 5 years with persistently positive TSH receptor autoantibodies. This study used TCR sequencing and RNA sequencing of peripheral blood to compare persistent Graves' disease patients against newly diagnosed Graves' disease patients. In the clinical cohort, patients with persistent Graves' disease had used antithyroid drugs for an average of about 10.3 years. The study took place in China and was registered as a clinical trial. A total of around 35 samples underwent TCR sequencing: about 13 from persistent and about 20 from newly diagnosed Graves' disease patients.

About this clonotype: Its recognized antigen is unknown. Base qualities are missing; no much larger clone stands one base away.

The library was obtained by multiplex PCR. This sample was sequenced with an Illumina HiSeq 4000. TCR beta libraries were built with iRepertoire HTBI primers and Arm-PCR amplification of CDR3 regions. PCR products were gel purified before sequencing. Per the authors' processing: A total of roughly 67 TRBV and 14 TRBJ segments were identified across samples and were used for gene usage analysis of CDR3 amino acid clonotypes. COPE and FqMerger were used to merge filtered high-quality paired reads into contigs. BLAST was used to align contigs to IMGT TRBV, TRBD and TRBJ reference genes, with CDR3 defined following IMGT. Highly expanded clones were defined as clonotypes with a frequency above 0.1%. Repertoire diversity was measured by Shannon entropy, and V-J evenness by the Gini coefficient. A clonotype was considered public if more than one individual shared it. TCRdb trimmed public reads at Q25 via fastp, called clones via MiXCR and kept in-frame beta chains. A single entry per CDR3 protein holds the most common genes and DNA from its merged rows. TCRdb assigned the V and J calls; the authors' analysis was not used. For this sample there are 500,000 to 700,000 distinct CDR3 sequences; about 30% appear just once. The leading ten clones occupy about two fifths of the sample.

The research as a whole found: Patients with persistent disease shared more public clonotypes (fewer than 3,000) than newly diagnosed patients did (around 930). Persistent disease showed preferential use of TRBV28, TRBJ1-2 and TRBJ2-5, whereas newly diagnosed disease favored TRBV20-1 and TRBJ2-1. Persistent Graves' disease patients showed lower TCR Shannon entropy and fewer highly expanded clones than newly diagnosed patients, suggesting clonal expansion. Because the primary lesion, thyroid tissue, could not be accessed, the study looked at peripheral blood alone. Sequencing and analysis were limited to the TCR beta chain. The authors acknowledged the small sample size as a limitation that may reduce accuracy.

The time point label for this specimen denotes: persistent/refractory GD, antithyroid drugs over 5 years with positive TRAb. RNA was extracted from PBMCs in TRIzol for both TCR sequencing and RNA sequencing. The diagnosis of Graves' disease followed American Thyroid Association guidelines. Patients were recruited from an endocrinology department in Xi'an, China. Each patient gave approximately 8.8 milliliters of peripheral blood, collected in an EDTA anticoagulant tube. Ficoll Paque Plus density gradient separation was used to isolate PBMCs, and no further T cell sorting was performed. An Agilent 2100 Bioanalyzer and agarose gel were used to assess RNA quality, and a NanoDrop 2000 was used to measure RNA concentration. Sequences SQVTM (CDR1) and ANQGSEA (CDR2) are obtained from the germline V gene. A distance of 20 bases separates the germline ends of V and J, which lose 7 bases and 7 bases respectively. The CDR3, cysteine through phenylalanine, is 13 amino acids long. Only the CDR3 region is kept as DNA, spanning 39 bases read in frame from base 1.

The chain employs TRBV29-1 and TRBJ2-7; the D gene may be TRBD1 or TRBD2, since each aligns over 5 bases. The sample was peripheral blood mononuclear cells (PBMCs), taken when the disease was refractory, from a patient treated with antithyroid drugs. The TCR comes from a female donor with Graves disease. The CDR3 in this case is CSAFRDPPEEQYF. The bases read TGCAGCGCCTTTCGGGACCCTCCTGAGGAGCAGTACTTC.